A single T cell receptor (beta chain) is shown here with its context. Germline V gene data show CDR1 as SNHLY and CDR2 as FYNNEI. The CDR3 runs 13 residues. Trimming removed 7 bases at V and 3 bases at J, with 12 bases between. Treatment reported: randomized to nivolumab then ipilimumab (arm A) or the reverse (arm B). Patients had received no earlier DNA-damaging chemotherapy. Live CD3+CD8+ CD19− CD56− cells were sorted from PBMCs. Assay used: immunoSEQ multiplex PCR; TCRdb lists only in-frame clones, some missing. The sample contains 20,000 to 25,000 clones, around 80% of which appear only once. The sample is drawn from a study of sequential checkpoint blockade in melanoma.

The clonotype originates from a human donor with melanoma. The chain recombines TRBV2 with TRBJ1-1; unclear D gene. Here the sequenced sample was CD8+ T cells sorted from blood (inferred from file names), taken from a patient given nivolumab and ipilimumab in sequence. The CDR3 DNA reads as TGTGCCAGCACCCAGACACAGCACACTGAAGCTTTCTTT. This translates into CASTQTQHTEAFF.